A selection of T cell receptor beta chains follows, all from one sample in a study of T cells in Graves' hyperthyroidism and ophthalmopathy. TCRdb passed the multiplex PCR reads through MiXCR, listing each CDR3 protein once. Of hundreds of thousands of distinct CDR3 sequences in the sample, 20% to 25% were seen once. Sequenced sample: blood. These receptors originate from a man younger than 45 with Graves' ophthalmopathy. CDR3s include the opening cysteine and the closing phenylalanine or tryptophan. Each record gives: V gene, CDR3 length, D gene, clone size, J gene, CDR3 protein, CDR3 DNA. A D gene is named only where the DNA matches it firmly. Rows may omit the clone size; those that give it use once, few, many or a size class.

TRBV28	16	NA	NA	TRBJ1-4	CASKGTGGTRLEKLFF	TGTGCCAGCAAAGGCACGGGAGGCACAAGGTTGGAAAAACTGTTTTTT
TRBV2	14	NA	NA	TRBJ1-6	CAIRTAEGDSPLHF	TGTGCCATCCGGACCGCCGAGGGTGATTCACCCCTCCACTTT
TRBV6-1	12	NA	few	TRBJ1-2	CASSRTAYGYTF	TGTGCCAGCAGTAGGACAGCCTATGGCTACACCTTC
TRBV6-1	17	TRBD2	NA	TRBJ2-1	CASIALSLAGGPNEQFF	TGTGCCAGCATAGCCCTCTCTCTAGCGGGAGGGCCGAATGAGCAGTTCTTC
TRBV11-2	11	NA	many	TRBJ2-7	CASSLMLEQYF	TGTGCCAGCAGCTTAATGCTCGAGCAGTACTTC
TRBV9	15	NA	NA	TRBJ2-3	CASSVSGSGTDTQYF	TGTGCCAGCAGCGTTTCGGGGAGTGGCACAGATACGCAGTATTTT
TRBV11-2	14	NA	few	TRBJ1-2	CASSFNNRAYGYTF	TGTGCCAGCAGCTTTAACAACAGGGCGTATGGCTACACCTTC
TRBV18	14	NA	few	TRBJ2-7	CASSPVDRHYEQYF	TGTGCCAGCTCACCAGTCGACAGACACTACGAGCAGTACTTC
TRBV19	16	NA	NA	TRBJ2-3	CASSIFGQGLTDTQYF	TGTGCCAGTAGTATCTTTGGTCAGGGACTCACAGATACGCAGTATTTT
TRBV29-1	14	NA	many	TRBJ1-2	CSVRPLAGEDGYTF	TGCAGCGTTCGGCCGTTGGCAGGGGAGGATGGCTACACCTTC
TRBV30	16	NA	many	TRBJ1-1	CAWSVRPLGRNTEAFF	TGTGCCTGGAGTGTTCGGCCTCTTGGAAGGAACACTGAAGCTTTCTTT
TRBV5-1	14	NA	few	TRBJ2-1	CASSLVSSLNEQFF	TGCGCCAGCAGCTTGGTGTCTAGCCTCAATGAGCAGTTCTTC
TRBV7-8	13	NA	NA	TRBJ2-3	CASSMASTDTQYF	TGTGCCAGCAGCATGGCAAGCACAGATACGCAGTATTTT
TRBV28	14	TRBD1	many	TRBJ1-5	CASSLGTANQPQHF	TGTGCCAGCAGTTTAGGGACAGCTAATCAGCCCCAGCATTTT
TRBV19	15	TRBD1	NA	TRBJ2-1	CASSLRDRAHHEQFF	TGTGCCAGTAGTTTGCGGGACAGGGCCCATCATGAGCAGTTCTTC
TRBV7-9	15	NA	many	TRBJ2-3	CASSFQTGMGDTQYF	TGTGCCAGCAGCTTTCAAACAGGGATGGGAGATACGCAGTATTTT
TRBV6-1	14	TRBD1	NA	TRBJ1-5	CASSGTGDHQPQHF	TGTGCCAGCAGTGGAACAGGGGACCATCAGCCCCAGCATTTT
TRBV27	17	TRBD2	many	TRBJ2-1	CASSPFKGLAGVDEQFF	TGTGCCAGCAGTCCATTCAAAGGACTAGCGGGAGTAGATGAGCAGTTCTTC
TRBV2	12	NA	NA	TRBJ2-4	CASSARDNVQYF	TGTGCCAGCAGTGCCAGGGATAACGTTCAGTACTTC
TRBV19	13	NA	NA	TRBJ1-1	CASSIDLSSEAFF	TGTGCCAGTAGTATAGATCTATCCAGCGAAGCTTTCTTT
TRBV14	14	NA	NA	TRBJ1-1	CASSHRMRGAEAFF	TGTGCCAGCAGCCACAGAATGCGGGGTGCTGAAGCTTTCTTT
TRBV2	16	NA	NA	TRBJ1-5	CASSEGSLSGNQPQHF	TGTGCCAGCAGTGAAGGAAGTCTAAGTGGCAATCAGCCCCAGCATTTT
TRBV7-3	15	NA	many	TRBJ1-1	CASALGGGVNTEAFF	TGTGCCAGCGCCCTGGGCGGGGGGGTGAACACTGAAGCTTTCTTT
TRBV3-1	15	NA	few	TRBJ2-5	CASSIGSIPQETQYF	TGTGCCAGTAGTATTGGGTCTATCCCGCAAGAGACCCAGTACTTC
TRBV5-1	16	NA	NA	TRBJ1-4	CASSLASDATNEKLFF	TGCGCCAGCAGCTTGGCCTCCGATGCAACTAATGAAAAACTGTTTTTT
TRBV7-9	12	NA	few	TRBJ2-7	CASSRESYEQYF	TGTGCCAGCAGCCGAGAATCCTACGAGCAGTACTTC
TRBV18	16	TRBD2	many	TRBJ2-1	CASSPPSPGGSNEQFF	TGTGCCAGCTCACCACCTTCTCCGGGAGGGTCGAATGAGCAGTTCTTC
TRBV3-1	15	TRBD2	NA	TRBJ2-5	CASSQDRAGATTQYF	TGTGCCAGCAGCCAAGATAGGGCGGGAGCGACGACCCAGTACTTC
TRBV7-7	15	NA	many	TRBJ2-1	CASSPRLEGGNEQFF	TGTGCTAGCAGCCCTAGACTAGAGGGGGGCAATGAGCAGTTCTTC
TRBV5-6	16	TRBD2	many	TRBJ2-3	CASSHLATSGTGTQYF	TGTGCCAGCAGCCACCTCGCGACTAGCGGCACCGGTACGCAGTATTTT
TRBV3-1	17	TRBD1	NA	TRBJ1-5	CASSPSSTGGVFQPQHF	TGTGCCAGCAGCCCCTCATCGACAGGGGGAGTTTTTCAGCCCCAGCATTTT
TRBV5-6	13	TRBD1	NA	TRBJ1-1	CASSLIDRVEAFF	TGTGCCAGCAGCTTGATCGACAGGGTCGAAGCTTTCTTT
TRBV27	14	TRBD1	NA	TRBJ1-2	CASGARDRGLGYTF	TGTGCCAGCGGAGCCAGGGACAGGGGATTAGGCTACACCTTC
TRBV10-3	11	NA	few	TRBJ2-1	CAISEVGEQFF	TGTGCCATCAGTGAAGTAGGTGAGCAGTTCTTC
TRBV9	13	NA	few	TRBJ2-1	CASSVYVGTEQFF	TGTGCCAGCAGCGTTTACGTAGGAACTGAGCAGTTCTTC
TRBV3-1	19	TRBD1	NA	TRBJ2-6	CASSPNWRQGTSGANVLTF	TGTGCCAGCAGCCCGAATTGGAGACAGGGTACCTCTGGGGCCAACGTCCTGACTTTC
TRBV6-1	12	NA	NA	TRBJ1-5	CASNVGNQPQHF	TGTGCCAGCAACGTCGGCAATCAGCCCCAGCATTTT
TRBV9	18	TRBD1	few	TRBJ1-2	CASSGTGIMDTGLYGYTF	TGTGCCAGCAGCGGGACAGGAATTATGGACACGGGACTCTATGGCTACACCTTC
TRBV12-3/TRBV12-4	16	NA	NA	TRBJ1-4	CASSLGGRSVDEKLFF	TGTGCCAGCAGTTTGGGGGGGCGTTCGGTTGATGAAAAACTGTTTTTT
TRBV12-3/TRBV12-4	14	NA	NA	TRBJ1-1	CASSRGGGRTEAFF	TGTGCCAGCAGTCGGGGCGGAGGGCGCACTGAAGCTTTCTTT
TRBV6-1	17	NA	once	TRBJ2-7	CASSEGTGTIPYYEQYF	TGTGCCAGCAGTGAAGGGACAGGGACTATTCCATACTACGAGCAGTACTTC
TRBV24-1	16	TRBD2	NA	TRBJ2-3	CATSDRTSANGDTQYF	TGTGCCACCAGTGATCGGACTAGTGCTAACGGAGATACGCAGTATTTT
TRBV20-1	18	TRBD2	NA	TRBJ2-1	CSARIGLAGARRRNEQFF	TGCAGTGCTAGAATCGGTCTAGCGGGAGCCCGGAGGCGGAATGAGCAGTTCTTC
TRBV3-1	14	NA	once	TRBJ2-1	CASSPTPGPGEQFF	TGTGCCAGCAGCCCCACACCAGGGCCCGGAGAGCAGTTCTTC
TRBV5-1	17	TRBD2	NA	TRBJ2-3	CASSPYVAGVVADTQYF	TGCGCCAGCAGCCCCTATGTAGCGGGAGTGGTTGCAGATACGCAGTATTTT
TRBV14	20	NA	few	TRBJ2-3	CASSQPQDILAEGVTDTQYF	TGTGCCAGCAGCCAACCCCAGGACATTCTAGCGGAGGGGGTCACAGATACGCAGTATTTT
TRBV19	16	NA	NA	TRBJ2-1	CASKKEGGRANNEQFF	TGTGCCAGTAAGAAGGAGGGGGGGAGGGCCAACAATGAGCAGTTCTTC
TRBV6-5	15	NA	NA	TRBJ2-3	CASSYSGGLTDTQYF	TGTGCCAGCAGTTACTCGGGGGGTCTCACAGATACGCAGTATTTT
TRBV5-1	13	NA	many	TRBJ1-1	CASSFGGNTEAFF	TGTGCCAGCAGTTTCGGGGGGAACACTGAAGCTTTCTTT
TRBV2	15	NA	many	TRBJ2-1	CASSETGIDYNEQFF	TGTGCCAGCAGTGAAACAGGGATTGACTACAATGAGCAGTTCTTC
TRBV30	12	NA	many	TRBJ1-1	CAWSALGLQAFF	TGTGCCTGGAGTGCCCTGGGCCTACAAGCTTTCTTT
TRBV2	14	TRBD1	many	TRBJ1-2	CASNERRGRNGYTF	TGTGCCAGCAACGAGCGCAGGGGGCGCAACGGCTACACCTTC
TRBV6-2/TRBV6-3	15	TRBD1	NA	TRBJ1-2	CASSLPTGGRNGYTF	TGTGCCAGCAGCTTACCTACAGGGGGTAGAAATGGCTACACCTTC
TRBV28	15	TRBD1	many	TRBJ1-2	CASSLAGRQGQGYTF	TGTGCCAGCAGTTTAGCGGGCCGACAGGGCCAGGGCTACACCTTC
TRBV20-1	14	TRBD1	many	TRBJ2-1	CSASTGQVYNEQFF	TGCAGTGCTAGTACGGGACAGGTTTACAATGAGCAGTTCTTC